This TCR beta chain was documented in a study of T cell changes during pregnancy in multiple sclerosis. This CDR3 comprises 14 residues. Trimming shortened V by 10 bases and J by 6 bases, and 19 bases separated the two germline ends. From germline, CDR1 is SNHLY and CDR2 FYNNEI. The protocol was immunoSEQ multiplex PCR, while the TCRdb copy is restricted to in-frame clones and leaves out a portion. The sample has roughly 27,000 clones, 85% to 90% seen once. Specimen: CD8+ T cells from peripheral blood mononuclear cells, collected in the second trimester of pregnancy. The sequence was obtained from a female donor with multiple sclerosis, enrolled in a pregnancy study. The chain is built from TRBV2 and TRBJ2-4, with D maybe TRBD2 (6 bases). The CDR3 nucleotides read TGTGCCATGGGACCCCTGGAGGGTATAAACATTCAGTACTTC. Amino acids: CAMGPLEGINIQYF.